This TCR beta chain was captured by sequencing in a study of radiation and T cells in renal cell carcinoma. Clones were read by immunoSEQ multiplex PCR, and TCRdb kept only the in-frame ones, dropping some. This table has approximately 110,000 clones, around 84% appearing once. Trimming cost V 0 bases and J 4 bases, with 13 bases left between them. The V gene's germline CDR1 is MGHRA and CDR2 YSYEKL. The CDR3 length is 16 residues. Time point reported: baseline pretreatment blood. Regarding treatment: 15 Gy SBRT to primary tumor, nephrectomy 4 weeks later. Clear cell pathology was present in this patient's renal cell carcinoma.

The source was blood, collected from a patient whose treatment included radiotherapy and nephrectomy. This chain connects TRBV4-1 to TRBJ1-3; D is uncertain. The origin of this receptor is a woman aged 60-75 years with renal cell carcinoma. This CDR3 is CASSQDKPRPGNTIYF. Here the CDR3 DNA reads TGCGCCAGCAGCCAAGATAAACCCAGACCGGGAAACACCATATATTTT.